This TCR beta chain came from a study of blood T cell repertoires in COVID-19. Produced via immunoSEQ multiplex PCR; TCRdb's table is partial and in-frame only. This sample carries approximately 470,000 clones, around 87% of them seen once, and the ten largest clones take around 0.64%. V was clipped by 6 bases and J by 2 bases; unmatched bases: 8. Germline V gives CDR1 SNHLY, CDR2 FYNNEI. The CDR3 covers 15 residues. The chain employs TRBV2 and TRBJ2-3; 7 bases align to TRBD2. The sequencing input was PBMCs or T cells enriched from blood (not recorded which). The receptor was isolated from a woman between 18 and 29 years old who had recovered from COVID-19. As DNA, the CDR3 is TGTGCCAGCAGCGACGGGGGGTCCTACACAGATACGCAGTATTTT. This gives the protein CASSDGGSYTDTQYF.